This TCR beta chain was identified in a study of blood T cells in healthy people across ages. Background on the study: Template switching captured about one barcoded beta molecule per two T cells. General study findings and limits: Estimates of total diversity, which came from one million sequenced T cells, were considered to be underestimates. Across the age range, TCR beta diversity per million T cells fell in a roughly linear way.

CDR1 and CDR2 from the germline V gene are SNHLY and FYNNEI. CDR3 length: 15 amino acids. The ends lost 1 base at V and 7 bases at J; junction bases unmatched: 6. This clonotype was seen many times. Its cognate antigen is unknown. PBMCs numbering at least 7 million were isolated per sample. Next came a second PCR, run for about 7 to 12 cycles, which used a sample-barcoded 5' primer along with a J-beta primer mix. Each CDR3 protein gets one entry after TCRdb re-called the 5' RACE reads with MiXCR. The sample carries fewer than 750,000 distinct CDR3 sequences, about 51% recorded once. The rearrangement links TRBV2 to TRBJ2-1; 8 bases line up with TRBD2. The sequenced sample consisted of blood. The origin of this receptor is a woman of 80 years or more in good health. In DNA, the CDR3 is TGTGCCAGCAGTGAAGACAGCGGGAGTCGGAATGAGCAGTTCTTC. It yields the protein CASSEDSGSRNEQFF.